This entry lists 24 T cell receptor beta chains sequenced from one sample in a study of shared T cell receptors in the human thymus. TCRdb's table, derived via immunoSEQ multiplex PCR, lists solely in-frame clones and lacks some. The sample includes some 640,000 clones, approximately 89% seen only once; the top ten take 0.0094%. The same data also contributed to another study, on human thymus T cells.

Sequences were obtained from thymocytes. Source of these receptors: a boy younger than two with a congenital heart defect.

The chain couples TRBV7-9 to TRBJ2-7, with 8 bases lining up with TRBD1. CDR3 length equals 19 residues. Losses at the gene ends were 0 bases for V and 2 bases for J; bases not matched to a gene: 15. CDR1 and CDR2 (germline): SEHNR, FQNEAQ (reference sequence). The CDR3 nucleotides are TGTGCCAGCAGCTTAGCTTTACCCCCACGGGACAGGTCAACCTACGAGCAGTACTTC. It is translated as CASSLALPPRDRSTYEQYF.

V usage is TRBV4-3 and J usage is TRBJ2-6, with TRBD2 identical over 11 bases. The V segment lost 4 bases and the J segment 0 bases; nucleotides outside the gene matches: 8. The CDR3 covers 19 residues. Germline CDR1 reads LGHNA; CDR2 reads YSLEER. This CDR3 is CASSRGTSGSSSGANVLTF. As DNA, the CDR3 is TGCGCCAGCAGCCGAGGGACTAGCGGCTCAAGCTCTGGGGCCAACGTCCTGACTTTC.

The genes are TRBV2 and TRBJ2-7; the match to TRBD1 covers 10 bases. Per germline, CDR1 SNHLY and CDR2 FYNNEI. This CDR3 is built from 15 residues. The trim removed 3 bases at V and 3 bases at J, leaving 5 bases unmatched. DNA of the CDR3: TGTGCCAGCAGTGATCGACAGGGGGCTTTCTACGAGCAGTACTTC. Translation: CASSDRQGAFYEQYF.

This chain uses TRBV4-1 with TRBJ1-2; D is ambiguous. The CDR3 loop spans 15 amino acids. Trimming pared 1 base from V and 7 bases from J, leaving 16 bases between. Germline CDR1 MGHRA, CDR2 YSYEKL. The CDR3 region has the DNA TGCGCCAGCAGCCAAGGCAGAAGGAGAAGTTGTGGCTACACCTTC. It is translated as CASSQGRRRSCGYTF.

This sequence joins TRBV7-2 and TRBJ2-1; no firm D call. This CDR3 contains 12 residues. The V gene's germline CDR1 is SGHTA and CDR2 FQGNSA. The ends were cut back, 3 bases at V and 16 bases at J, with 16 bases in the middle. The CDR3 DNA sequence: TGTGCCAGCAGCTTTATGACTGGAATGAGCTTCTTC. Its translation is CASSFMTGMSFF.

This sequence joins TRBV5-4 and TRBJ2-2, with D possibly TRBD2 on 6 matching bases. This CDR3 has 16 residues. Germline loops: CDR1 SGHNT, CDR2 YYREEE (reference sequence). Deletions cut 2 bases from V and 7 bases from J, with 18 bases between. CDR3 sequence: CASSFVGGIFGGELFF. Written as DNA, the CDR3 is TGTGCCAGCAGCTTCGTGGGCGGGATTTTCGGCGGGGAGCTGTTTTTT.

The gene calls are TRBV9 and TRBJ2-6, with no clear D. Germline V CDR1 and CDR2: SGDLS, YYNGEE. The V end lost 2 bases, the J end lost 0 bases, and 9 bases lay between the germline ends. This CDR3 has 16 amino acids. The CDR3 DNA sequence: TGTGCCAGCAGCGTTGGGCCCAACTCTGGGGCCAACGTCCTGACTTTC. Protein sequence: CASSVGPNSGANVLTF.

This clone was seen only a few times. The gene calls are TRBV5-4 and TRBJ2-1; TRBD2 agrees at 12 bases. With V trimmed by 4 bases and J by 4 bases, 6 bases remained unmatched. Germline V CDR1 and CDR2: SGHNT, YYREEE (reference sequence). CDR3 length: 16 residues. In DNA, the CDR3 is TGTGCCAGCAGCCGACTAGCGGGAGCGCGATACAATGAGCAGTTCTTC. Its protein product is CASSRLAGARYNEQFF.

This clone was recorded a few times. V gene TRBV7-9 combines with J gene TRBJ2-7; 13 bases match TRBD2. From germline, CDR1 is SEHNR and CDR2 FQNEAQ (reference sequence). The CDR3 covers 14 residues. The V and J ends lost 1 base and 6 bases, in that order; junction bases with no gene match: 0. The CDR3 bases are TGTGCCAGCAGCTTAGGGACTAGCGGGAGCGAGCAGTACTTC. Translating it yields CASSLGTSGSEQYF.

The V and J genes are TRBV10-3 and TRBJ2-7; D gene ambiguous. Germline CDR1 ENHRY, CDR2 SYGVKD. V was pared by 3 bases and J by 7 bases, with 13 bases between. The CDR3 is 13 amino acids. CDR3 residues: CAISEIRTLEQYF. The CDR3, as DNA: TGTGCCATCAGTGAAATCAGAACCCTGGAGCAGTACTTC.

This clone has only a few counts. The rearrangement joins TRBV4-1 to TRBJ2-7; TRBD1 agrees at 7 bases. The ends lost 4 bases at V and 4 bases at J; junction bases unmatched: 10. Germline V lookup: CDR1 MGHRA, CDR2 YSYEKL. This CDR3 contains 15 residues. As DNA, the CDR3 is TGCGCCAGCAGCCTTTACAGGGGCCAGCTTTACGAGCAGTACTTC. It codes for CASSLYRGQLYEQYF.

This clone was counted a few times. The rearrangement links TRBV5-6 to TRBJ1-4; D uncertain. Germline lookup yields CDR1 SGHDT and CDR2 YYEEEE. The V end was cut by 4 bases, the J end by 5 bases, with 12 bases between. There are 14 residues in the CDR3. CDR3 residues: CASSPNPGNEKLFF. The CDR3 coding sequence is TGTGCCAGCAGCCCTAATCCCGGGAATGAAAAACTGTTTTTT. The whole variable domain, filled in from reference TRBV5-6 and TRBJ1-4, reads DAGVTQSPTHLIKTRGQQVTLRCSPKSGHDTVSWYQQALGQGPQFIFQYYEEEERQRGNFPDRFSGHQFPNYSSELNVNALLLGDSALYLCASSPNPGNEKLFFGSGTQLSVL.

J is TRBJ2-7 and V is TRBV4-1; D is perhaps TRBD1 (5 bases). Trimming took 0 bases from V and 5 from J, leaving 17 bases between them. Germline lookup yields CDR1 MGHRA and CDR2 YSYEKL. This CDR3 spans 16 amino acids. CDR3 in DNA: TGCGCCAGCAGCCAAGAAACGGCTATCCAGGGCCACGAGCAGTACTTC. Residues: CASSQETAIQGHEQYF.

The chain joins TRBV19 to TRBJ1-5, with D unclear. CDR1 and CDR2 (germline): LNHDA, SQIVND (reference sequence). CDR3 length: 16 amino acids. Trimming pared 4 bases from V and 4 bases from J, leaving 17 bases between. The CDR3 spells CASSTVALRDNQPQHF. The CDR3 DNA sequence: TGTGCCAGTAGTACTGTGGCTTTGAGGGATAATCAGCCCCAGCATTTT.

This clone was observed a few times. The chain carries TRBV18 and TRBJ2-7, with 8 nucleotides matching TRBD2. Trimming cost V 6 bases and J 2 bases; bases outside gene matches: 6. This CDR3 has 14 residues. Germline CDR1 reads KGHSH; CDR2 reads LQKENI. The CDR3 loop reads CASSGRGPPYEQYF. CDR3 sequence (DNA): TGTGCCAGCTCCGGGAGGGGACCTCCCTACGAGCAGTACTTC.

This clone has just one count. The genes are TRBV9 and TRBJ2-1; 7 bases are shared with TRBD2. CDR1 is SGDLS and CDR2 is YYNGEE in the germline V gene. This CDR3 comprises 17 residues. Trimming at V came to 1 base and at J to 0 bases, leaving 7 bases not matched to a gene. The CDR3 spells CASSVRLSSGSYNEQFF. DNA for the CDR3: TGTGCCAGCAGCGTAAGGCTGTCTAGCGGCTCCTACAATGAGCAGTTCTTC.

V and J are TRBV28 and TRBJ2-5; 7 bases match TRBD2. The CDR3 spans 19 residues. J gave up 3 bases and V 3 bases, and 19 bases lay outside the gene matches. Germline V lookup: CDR1 MDHEN, CDR2 SYDVKM. The CDR3 nucleotides read TGTGCCAGCAGTTTTCGCTTGGGTCGGCCTAGCGGACTCAAAGAGACCCAGTACTTC. The encoded protein is CASSFRLGRPSGLKETQYF. Full variable domain (rest looked up from reference TRBV28 and TRBJ2-5): DVKVTQSSRYLVKRTGEKVFLECVQDMDHENMFWYRQDPGLGLRLIYFSYDVKMKEKGDIPEGYSVSREKKERFSLILESASTNQTSMYLCASSFRLGRPSGLKETQYFGPGTRLLVL.

This chain connects TRBV11-2 to TRBJ2-5; 7 nucleotides agree with TRBD1. J gave up 3 bases and V 2 bases, and 12 bases lay outside the gene matches. CDR1 is SGHAT and CDR2 is FQNNGV in the germline V gene. The CDR3 runs to 17 residues. The CDR3 nucleotides read TGTGCCAGCAGCTTAAACCGATACAGGGGCCACGAAGAGACCCAGTACTTC. Residues: CASSLNRYRGHEETQYF.

The chain couples TRBV25-1 to TRBJ2-3; 7 bases map to TRBD1. Germline V gives CDR1 MGHDK, CDR2 SYGVNS. Trimming removed 3 bases from V and 2 bases from J; junction bases left unmatched: 11. CDR3 size: 17 residues. The CDR3 region is CASSDLDRAPSTDTQYF. The CDR3 coding sequence is TGTGCCAGCAGTGACCTCGACAGGGCCCCCTCCACAGATACGCAGTATTTT.

CDR3 sequence: CASSKRWRVYNEQFF. DNA of the CDR3: TGCGCCAGCAGCAAACGGTGGCGGGTCTACAATGAGCAGTTCTTC. The genes are TRBV4-3 and TRBJ2-1; the D gene is possibly TRBD2 (5 bases). The germline V and J ends were trimmed by 5 bases and 3 bases, with 14 bases remaining between them. The CDR3 spans 15 residues. The germline CDR1 and CDR2 sequences are LGHNA and YSLEER.

The chain employs TRBV14 and TRBJ2-7; D is undetermined. The CDR3 contains 15 residues. Trimming cost V 1 base and J 0 bases, with 10 bases left between them. Germline V CDR1 and CDR2: SGHDN, FVKESK. The CDR3, as DNA: TGTGCCAGCAGCCAAGGGCAGGATGTCTCCTACGAGCAGTACTTC. The encoded protein is CASSQGQDVSYEQYF.

V usage is TRBV6-4 and J usage is TRBJ1-6; possibly TRBD1 for D (6 bases). V lost 3 bases to trimming and J lost 9 bases, with 15 bases between them. Germline V gene sequence: CDR1 MRHNA, CDR2 SNTAGT. The CDR3 runs 15 residues. CDR3 nucleotide sequence: TGTGCCAGCAGTGAAATCCTGGGGGCGGCTTCACCCCTCCACTTT. This sequence encodes CASSEILGAASPLHF.

The chain couples TRBV4-3 to TRBJ2-1; perhaps TRBD2 as D (7 bases). CDR3 length: 15 residues. Germline V gives CDR1 LGHNA, CDR2 YSLEER. Trimming took 3 bases from V and 13 from J, leaving 22 bases between them. The CDR3 protein is CASSQKKGGEGYQFF. The CDR3 nucleotides are TGCGCCAGCAGCCAGAAGAAAGGGGGGGAGGGCTACCAGTTCTTC.

The rearrangement links TRBV5-6 to TRBJ2-3, with 7 positions matching TRBD2. Germline CDR1 and CDR2: SGHDT and YYEEEE. J gave up 1 base and V 1 base, and 6 bases lay outside the gene matches. The CDR3 spans 16 residues. For the CDR3, the DNA is TGTGCCAGCAGCTTGATCGGCGGGGGTGGCACAGATACGCAGTATTTT. Its protein product is CASSLIGGGGTDTQYF.